Following are 8 T cell receptor beta chains from one sample sequenced in a study of cytomegalovirus exposure and HLA in healthy donors. The PCR employed 60 Vbeta primers together with 13 Jbeta primers. Clones were read by immunoSEQ multiplex PCR, and TCRdb kept only the in-frame ones, dropping some. Of around 190,000 clones in the sample, roughly four fifths were seen once. Specimen: PBMCs. All receptors come from a man between 18 and 29 years old in good health and CMV-seronegative.

V and J are TRBV28 and TRBJ2-4; D remains unclear. Germline CDR1 is MDHEN and CDR2 is SYDVKM. V was clipped by 4 bases and J by 7 bases, with 8 bases between them. CDR3 length equals 12 residues. CDR3 sequence reads: CASSSDGNIQYF. In DNA, the CDR3 is TGTGCCAGCAGTTCCGACGGGAACATTCAGTACTTC.

This chain uses TRBV7-6 with TRBJ2-3, with 15 bases fitting TRBD2. The CDR3 covers 17 residues. V lost 3 bases, J lost 2 bases, and 3 bases stayed unmatched. Germline CDR1 SGHVS, CDR2 FNYEAQ. The CDR3 spells CASSFGTSGRNTDTQYF. CDR3 nucleotides: TGTGCCAGCAGCTTTGGGACTAGCGGGAGGAACACAGATACGCAGTATTTT.

The chain has TRBV27 and TRBJ1-6, with D maybe TRBD1 (6 bases). V lost 8 bases, J lost 7 bases, and 9 bases lay in between. This CDR3 has 12 amino acids. In germline, CDR1 is MNHEY, CDR2 SMNVEV (reference sequence). CDR3 DNA: TGTGCCAGCCGACAGGCGAATTCACCCCTCCACTTT. This gives the protein CASRQANSPLHF.

This chain joins TRBV5-4 and TRBJ2-3; TRBD2 matches 12 bases. The germline CDR1 and CDR2 sequences are SGHNT and YYREEE (reference sequence). Trimming cost V 0 bases and J 6 bases; bases outside gene matches: 11. The CDR3 loop spans 18 amino acids. The CDR3 sequence: CASSLALAGGSSTDTQYF. The CDR3 coding sequence is TGTGCCAGCAGCTTGGCCCTAGCGGGGGGGTCGTCCACGGATACGCAGTATTTT.

The chain employs TRBV30 and TRBJ1-2; 8 bases align to TRBD1. The germline V gene encodes CDR1 GTSNPN and CDR2 SVGIG (reference sequence). This CDR3 region has 15 residues. Trimming cost V 0 bases and J 7 bases; bases outside gene matches: 10. The CDR3 loop reads CAWSVKDRESSGYTF. In DNA form, the CDR3 reads TGTGCCTGGAGTGTAAAGGACAGGGAATCGAGTGGCTACACCTTC.

The chain combines TRBV2 with TRBJ2-7, with D possibly being TRBD2 (6 bases). V was clipped by 6 bases and J by 4 bases, with 10 bases between them. Germline CDR1 SNHLY, CDR2 FYNNEI. This CDR3 spans 12 amino acids. The CDR3 region has the DNA TGTGCCAGCAGACGGAGGGTTTACGAGCAGTACTTC. Residues: CASRRRVYEQYF.

The V and J genes are TRBV7-9 and TRBJ2-2, with D hard to call. The V end lost 6 bases, the J end lost 7 bases, and 18 bases lay between the germline ends. CDR1 and CDR2 from the germline V gene are SEHNR and FQNEAQ (reference sequence). CDR3 length equals 15 residues. The CDR3 spells CASRAPGLSGGELFF. CDR3 bases: TGTGCCAGCAGAGCTCCCGGGTTGAGTGGCGGGGAGCTGTTTTTT.

The genes are TRBV18 and TRBJ2-3, with 7 bases that match TRBD1. CDR1 and CDR2 (germline): KGHSH, LQKENI. The length of the CDR3 is 13 residues. V lost 2 bases to trimming and J lost 6 bases; unmatched junction nucleotides: 2. The CDR3: CASSPFRGDTQYF. For the CDR3, the DNA is TGTGCCAGCTCACCATTCAGGGGGGATACGCAGTATTTT.